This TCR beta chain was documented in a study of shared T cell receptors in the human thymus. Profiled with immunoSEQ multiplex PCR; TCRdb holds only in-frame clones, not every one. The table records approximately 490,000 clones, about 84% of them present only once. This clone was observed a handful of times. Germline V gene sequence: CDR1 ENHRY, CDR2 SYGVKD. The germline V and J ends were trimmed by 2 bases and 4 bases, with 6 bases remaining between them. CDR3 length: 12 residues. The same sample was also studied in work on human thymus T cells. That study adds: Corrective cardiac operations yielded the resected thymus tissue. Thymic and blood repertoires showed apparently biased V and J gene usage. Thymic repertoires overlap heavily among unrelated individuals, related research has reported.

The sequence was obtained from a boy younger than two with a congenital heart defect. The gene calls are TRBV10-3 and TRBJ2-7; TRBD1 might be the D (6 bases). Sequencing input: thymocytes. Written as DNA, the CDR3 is TGTGCCATCAGTGAGGACAGGTACGAGCAGTACTTC. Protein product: CAISEDRYEQYF.